Listed here are 28 T cell receptor beta chains from one sample, sequenced in a study of regulatory T cells in long-lasting Graves disease. Time point here: persistent/refractory GD, antithyroid drugs over 5 years with positive TRAb. PBMCs provided the RNA from which the TCR library was made. To make TCR beta libraries, researchers used iRepertoire HTBI primers and Arm-PCR of CDR3 regions. Each CDR3 protein gets one entry after TCRdb re-called the multiplex PCR reads with MiXCR. Of some 440,000 distinct CDR3 sequences listed, less than 25% are singletons. The sequencing here drew on peripheral blood mononuclear cells (PBMCs), taken when the disease was refractory, from a patient treated with antithyroid drugs. The receptors were sampled from a female donor with Graves disease.

There are many counts of this clonotype. The chain combines TRBV28 with TRBJ1-1; D unresolved. The CDR3 extends over 13 amino acids. Trimming shortened V by 3 bases and J by 5 bases, and 10 bases separated the two germline ends. Germline V gene lookup returns CDR1 MDHEN and CDR2 SYDVKM. This chain's CDR3 is CASSFVIETEAFF. Written as DNA, the CDR3 is TGTGCCAGCAGTTTCGTTATAGAGACTGAAGCTTTCTTT.

This clonotype was counted at least ten times. The V gene is TRBV12-3 or TRBV12-4, the J gene TRBJ2-6; no reliable D call. CDR3 size: 14 residues. Trimming cost V 3 bases and J 0 bases, with 3 bases left between them. CDR3 protein: CASSFRSGANVLTF. The CDR3, as DNA: TGTGCCAGCAGTTTTCGCTCTGGGGCCAACGTCCTGACTTTC.

There are many counts of this clonotype. The rearrangement uses TRBV2 and TRBJ1-3; no clear D gene. The CDR3 loop spans 16 amino acids. Deletions cut 4 bases from V and 0 bases from J, with 13 bases between. Germline V CDR1 and CDR2: SNHLY, FYNNEI. CDR3 protein: CASSVGLRISGNTIYF. The CDR3 nucleotides read TGTGCCAGCAGTGTCGGTCTAAGAATCTCTGGAAACACCATATATTTT.

About this clonotype: A much more abundant neighbour one base away suggests this may be a read error. V is TRBV5-4 and J is TRBJ2-5; 7 bases line up with TRBD1. The CDR3 extends over 15 amino acids. The V gene end was trimmed by 0 bases and the J gene end by 7 bases; junction bases not matched to a gene: 9. The germline V gene encodes CDR1 SGHNT and CDR2 YYREEE (reference sequence). The CDR3 sequence: CASSLARTGSGTQYF. Here the CDR3 DNA reads TGTGCCAGCAGCTTGGCCCGGACAGGTTCAGGGACCCAGTACTTC.

This chain joins TRBV25-1 and TRBJ1-1; D is ambiguous. Trimming shortened V by 4 bases and J by 1 base, and 7 bases separated the two germline ends. Germline assignment: CDR1 MGHDK and CDR2 SYGVNS. The CDR3 consists of 13 residues. The CDR3 DNA is TGTGCCAGCAGTGGTTGGAAGAACACTGAAGCTTTCTTT. Translating gives CASSGWKNTEAFF.

CDR3 residues: CASSVGGLMGYGYTF. CDR3 in DNA: TGTGCCAGCAGCGTAGGCGGCCTGATGGGGTACGGCTACACCTTC. The genes are TRBV9 and TRBJ1-2; D gene ambiguous. This CDR3 comprises 15 residues. The V end lost 0 bases, the J end lost 8 bases, and 17 bases lay between the germline ends. Per the germline V gene, CDR1 is SGDLS and CDR2 is YYNGEE. Supplemented by reference TRBV9 and TRBJ1-2, the full variable domain reads DSGVTQTPKHLITATGQRVTLRCSPRSGDLSVYWYQQSLDQGLQFLIQYYNGEERAKGNILERFSAQQFPDLHSELNLSSLELGDSALYFCASSVGGLMGYGYTFGSGTRLTVV.

This clonotype was recorded a few times. The chain employs TRBV27 and TRBJ1-2; perhaps TRBD1 as D (5 bases). Germline V gene data show CDR1 as MNHEY and CDR2 as SMNVEV (reference sequence). The CDR3 runs 14 residues. V dropped 4 bases and J dropped 8 bases, with 17 bases sitting between them. CDR3 sequence (DNA): TGTGCCAGCAGTTCCAGGGACCGCGGGACGGGCTACACCTTC. The encoded protein is CASSSRDRGTGYTF.

A remark on this clonotype: A much larger clone is a single base away; this may be a read error. The chain is built from TRBV27 and TRBJ1-1; possible D gene TRBD1, 5 bases. Germline values: CDR1 MNHEY, CDR2 SMNVEV (reference sequence). The CDR3 loop spans 14 amino acids. V was shortened by 5 bases and J by 4 bases, with 14 bases between the two germline ends. The CDR3 DNA sequence: TGTGCCAGCAGTCCGGGAAAGGGGACCACTGAAGCTTTCTTT. Protein sequence: CASSPGKGTTEAFF.

At least ten counts were recorded for this clonotype. The V gene is TRBV6-6, the J gene TRBJ2-7; D is undetermined. Germline-derived CDR1 and CDR2 are MNHNY and SVGAGI (reference sequence). The CDR3 has 14 amino acids. Trimming left V 0 bases short and J 1 base short, with 7 bases between. CDR3 sequence: CASSYSRVSYEQYF. The CDR3, as DNA: TGTGCCAGCAGTTACTCGAGAGTTTCCTACGAGCAGTACTTC.

This chain links TRBV27 with TRBJ2-1; perhaps D is TRBD1 or TRBD2 (5 bases each). The germline V gene encodes CDR1 MNHEY and CDR2 SMNVEV (reference sequence). V was clipped by 3 bases and J by 6 bases, with 15 bases between them. The CDR3 is made up of 15 amino acids. The CDR3 loop reads CASSLSGSPSNEQFF. The CDR3 DNA sequence: TGTGCCAGCAGTTTGTCAGGGAGCCCTTCCAATGAGCAGTTCTTC.

Ten or more counts support this clonotype. The genes are TRBV11-1 and TRBJ2-1; D ambiguous. Germline V CDR1 and CDR2: SGHAT, FQDESV (reference sequence). The CDR3 is made up of 13 amino acids. V was shortened by 0 bases and J by 4 bases, with 4 bases between the two germline ends. The CDR3 loop reads CASSLAPYNEQFF. CDR3 nucleotide sequence: TGTGCCAGCAGCTTAGCCCCTTACAATGAGCAGTTCTTC.

This clonotype was seen ten or more times. The chain combines TRBV6-2 or TRBV6-3 with TRBJ1-1; possible D gene TRBD1, 6 bases. The V gene's germline CDR1 is MNHEY and CDR2 SVGEGT. V was cut by 8 bases and J by 1 base, with 17 bases left in between. CDR3 length: 15 residues. CDR3 region: CASRSLGGRNTEAFF. The CDR3 DNA reads as TGTGCCAGCCGTTCATTAGGGGGAAGGAACACTGAAGCTTTCTTT.

This clonotype occurred many times. The chain links TRBV11-2 to TRBJ2-7, with 7 bases lining up with TRBD1. The CDR3 runs to 13 residues. Germline trimming cut 5 bases from V and 4 bases from J; bases unmatched to any gene: 5. Germline V gives CDR1 SGHAT, CDR2 FQNNGV. DNA of the CDR3: TGTGCCAGCAGCAGGGGACAGCTATACGAGCAGTACTTC. Its translation: CASSRGQLYEQYF.

The chain couples TRBV14 to TRBJ2-7; 9 bases fit TRBD1. The CDR3 length is 13 residues. V gave up 4 bases and J gave up 7 bases; unmatched junction bases: 5. Germline-derived CDR1 and CDR2 are SGHDN and FVKESK. The CDR3 nucleotides are TGTGCCAGCAGCCGGGACAGGGCCGGAGAGCAGTACTTC. Protein: CASSRDRAGEQYF.

A single count supports this clonotype. At one boundary the junction diverges from the germline segment, which might be a read error. The chain is built from TRBV7-3 and TRBJ2-2, with D perhaps given as TRBD1 or TRBD2 (5 bases each). In germline, CDR1 is SGHTA, CDR2 FQGTGA. The CDR3 totals 15 residues. Here the CDR3 reads CASSLRGSATRELFF. In DNA form, the CDR3 reads TGTGCCAGCAGCTTAAGGGGGAGTGCCACCAGGGAGCTGTTTTTT.

Turning to this clonotype: A much larger clone is a single base away; this may be a read error. As DNA, the CDR3 is TGTGCCAGCACAGGCAAACTAGCGGGAGGAACCGGGGAGCTGTTTTTT. Protein sequence: CASTGKLAGGTGELFF. The V and J genes are TRBV6-2 or TRBV6-3 and TRBJ2-2; TRBD2 matches 12 bases. Per the germline V gene, CDR1 is MNHEY and CDR2 is SVGEGT. After removal of 7 bases from V and 5 bases from J, the junction contained 8 bases not matched to a gene. The length of the CDR3 is 16 residues.

The gene calls are TRBV9 and TRBJ2-7; TRBD2 matches at 10 bases. Unmatched junction bases numbered 10, after V lost 4 bases and J lost 0 bases. CDR1 is SGDLS, CDR2 YYNGEE, per germline. CDR3 length equals 17 residues. CDR3 DNA sequence: TGTGCCAGCAGCCCATTCCAGGGACTAGCGAGCTCCTACGAGCAGTACTTC. Translating gives CASSPFQGLASSYEQYF.

At least ten counts were recorded for this clonotype. The chain carries TRBV28 and TRBJ2-5; D call uncertain. This CDR3 comprises 13 residues. CDR1 is MDHEN, CDR2 SYDVKM, per germline. Trimming cost V 3 bases and J 7 bases, with 12 bases left between them. For the CDR3, the DNA is TGTGCCAGCAGTTTCGGGTCAGTGGGGACCCAGTACTTC. Its translation is CASSFGSVGTQYF. The full variable domain, with the rest looked up from reference TRBV28 and TRBJ2-5, is DVKVTQSSRYLVKRTGEKVFLECVQDMDHENMFWYRQDPGLGLRLIYFSYDVKMKEKGDIPEGYSVSREKKERFSLILESASTNQTSMYLCASSFGSVGTQYFGPGTRLLVL.

As regards this clonotype: An end of the junction differs from the germline gene, which may be a read error. The chain recombines TRBV25-1 with TRBJ1-2; D ambiguous. From germline, CDR1 is MGHDK and CDR2 SYGVNS. CDR3 length equals 12 residues. Written as DNA, the CDR3 is TGTGCCAGCAGTGGGTTTCGGAATGGCTACGCCTTC. It is translated as CASSGFRNGYAF.

This clonotype has a count of ten or more. The chain employs TRBV2 and TRBJ1-3; 7 bases line up with TRBD1. Germline lookup yields CDR1 SNHLY and CDR2 FYNNEI. The CDR3 totals 15 residues. J was trimmed by 4 bases and V by 7 bases; bases with no gene match: 10. The DNA for the CDR3 is TGTGCCAGCATTTCCTCAGGGGGACCGGGAAACACCATATATTTT. It translates to CASISSGGPGNTIYF.

This clonotype was found many times. V and J are TRBV7-2 and TRBJ2-7, with D perhaps matching TRBD1 or TRBD2 (5 bases each). This CDR3 region has 16 residues. Trimming removed 3 bases at V and 2 bases at J, with 17 bases between. Germline loops: CDR1 SGHTA, CDR2 FQGNSA. The CDR3 nucleotides are TGTGCCAGCAGCTTCCTAAGGGGAGCCCAGACCTACGAGCAGTACTTC. Amino acid sequence: CASSFLRGAQTYEQYF.

This clonotype was counted a few times. V usage is TRBV19 and J usage is TRBJ1-2, with TRBD1 as a possible D gene (5 bases). The CDR3 sequence is 13 residues long. The germline CDR1 and CDR2 sequences are LNHDA and SQIVND (reference sequence). V dropped 6 bases and J dropped 8 bases, with 16 bases sitting between them. CDR3 nucleotides: TGTGCCAGTAGGGATTCCAGGGCCTCCGGCTACACCTTC. Amino acid sequence: CASRDSRASGYTF. Filled out from reference TRBV19 and TRBJ1-2, the complete variable domain reads DGGITQSPKYLFRKEGQNVTLSCEQNLNHDAMYWYRQDPGQGLRLIYYSQIVNDFQKGDIAEGYSVSREKKESFPLTVTSAQKNPTAFYLCASRDSRASGYTFGSGTRLTVV.

This clonotype has more than one count but fewer than ten. Sequence at one end of the junction differs from germline and may be a read error. The chain recombines TRBV6-4 with TRBJ1-5; possible D gene TRBD1, 5 bases. Looked up from germline, CDR1 is MRHNA and CDR2 is SNTAGT. This CDR3 spans 14 amino acids. The CDR3 DNA reads as TGTGCCAGCAGTTACTCCAGGGTTGGTCAGCCCCAGCATTTT. It specifies CASSYSRVGQPQHF.

The chain combines TRBV7-9 with TRBJ1-5, with D perhaps matching TRBD1 (6 bases). CDR1 is SEHNR and CDR2 is FQNEAQ in the germline V gene (reference sequence). V gave up 2 bases and J gave up 3 bases, with 11 bases separating them. The CDR3 has 15 amino acids. The CDR3 DNA is TGTGCCAGCAGCTTAATGGGGGGGGCCAATCAGCCCCAGCATTTT. It codes for CASSLMGGANQPQHF.

The rearrangement links TRBV7-3 to TRBJ2-7; D is undetermined. Deletions cut 5 bases from V and 5 bases from J, with 13 bases between. The germline V gene encodes CDR1 SGHTA and CDR2 FQGTGA. The CDR3 has 13 residues. DNA of the CDR3: TGTGCCAGCAGCGACATGGGGTCCCACGAGCAGTACTTC. This sequence encodes CASSDMGSHEQYF.

This clonotype was seen many times. The V call is TRBV24-1, the J call TRBJ2-5, with D tentatively TRBD1 or TRBD2 (6 bases each). This CDR3 spans 14 amino acids. V was pared by 6 bases and J by 4 bases, with 14 bases between. Germline V gives CDR1 KGHDR, CDR2 SFDVKD. CDR3 in amino acids: CATSPGAHRETQYF. CDR3 in DNA: TGTGCCACCAGTCCGGGGGCTCATCGAGAGACCCAGTACTTC.

The CDR3 nucleotides are TGCGCCAGCAGCTCGGACAGAGTCGAGCAGTACTTC. This gives the protein CASSSDRVEQYF. The chain links TRBV5-1 to TRBJ2-7, with D possibly matching TRBD1 (6 bases). The CDR3 contains 12 residues. V was pared by 3 bases and J by 6 bases, with 10 bases between. Germline values: CDR1 SGHRS, CDR2 YFSETQ.

This clonotype was detected many times. This rearrangement joins TRBV6-1 to TRBJ1-2, with unresolved D. From germline, CDR1 is MNHNS and CDR2 SASEGT. V was trimmed by 6 bases and J by 0 bases, leaving 14 bases between them. The CDR3 is made up of 15 amino acids. This CDR3 reads CASSLLGGANYGYTF. DNA for the CDR3: TGTGCCAGCAGCCTCCTCGGCGGGGCTAACTATGGCTACACCTTC.